This T cell receptor (beta chain) was captured by sequencing in a study of blood T cell repertoires in COVID-19. Study information: PBMCs, B-cell-depleted T cells, or T cells were the source of the cDNA or gDNA that made up the material.

The CDR3 extends over 13 amino acids. The germline V gene has CDR1 LGHNT and CDR2 FRNRAP. V trimming: 5 bases; J trimming: 11 bases; junction bases outside the gene matches: 8. Methods used by the authors: How many nucleated cells were present was estimated from reference gene primer amplification. Generated by immunoSEQ multiplex PCR, the TCRdb table keeps only in-frame clones and is missing some. V, J and clone size are those of that table, while D and trimming were read from the DNA. This sample yields about 40,000 clones, of which about 84% are seen a single time; approximately 32% belongs to the top ten.

The TCR originated in a man at least 80 years old with active or convalescent COVID-19. Sequencing was carried out using peripheral blood. V gene TRBV12-5 combines with J gene TRBJ2-4; 8 bases map to TRBD2. The CDR3, as DNA: TGTGCTAGTGGTGGGACGGGGGGGCGCTTTCAGTACTTC. This sequence encodes CASGGTGGRFQYF.